One sample yielded the 29 T cell receptor beta chains listed below, sequenced in a study of PD-1 blockade in classical Hodgkin lymphoma. All trial patients relapsed after autologous stem cell transplantation. TCRdb's table, derived via immunoSEQ multiplex PCR, lists solely in-frame clones and lacks some. The table has just under 30,000 clones, 70% to 80% seen once. Material: peripheral blood mononuclear cells (PBMCs), obtained before the second cycle of nivolumab. The receptors come from a human donor with classical Hodgkin lymphoma.

V gene TRBV7-9 combines with J gene TRBJ2-7; D uncertain. CDR1 is SEHNR and CDR2 is FQNEAQ in the germline V gene (reference sequence). The CDR3 extends over 12 amino acids. V was pared by 2 bases and J by 3 bases, with 5 bases between. The CDR3 loop reads CASSLSFYEQYF. The CDR3 DNA sequence: TGTGCCAGCAGCTTATCCTTCTACGAGCAGTACTTC.

This clone is labeled medium-sized. This chain uses TRBV5-1 with TRBJ2-7; 7 bases align to TRBD1. The CDR3 is 14 residues long. V shed 8 bases and J 5 bases; nucleotides not matched to a gene: 13. The germline gives CDR1 SGHRS, CDR2 YFSETQ. This CDR3 is CASSVRGGIDEQYF. The CDR3 region has the DNA TGCGCCAGTAGTGTTAGAGGGGGCATCGACGAGCAGTACTTC.

A single count supports this clone. The sample carries other DNA sequences with the same CDR3. The chain links TRBV7-9 to TRBJ1-4; tentatively, D is TRBD1 (5 bases). The germline V gene has CDR1 SEHNR and CDR2 FQNEAQ (reference sequence). The V end was cut by 4 bases, the J end by 4 bases, with 10 bases between. This CDR3 comprises 14 residues. The CDR3, as DNA: TGTGCCAGCAGCTCCGGGACTGGTAATGAAAAACTGTTTTTT. This encodes CASSSGTGNEKLFF.

With regard to this clone: The sample holds other DNA sequences that translate to the same CDR3. V usage is TRBV5-6 and J usage is TRBJ2-7, with a possible D match to TRBD2 (6 bases). Germline values: CDR1 SGHDT, CDR2 YYEEEE. The CDR3 consists of 14 residues. The ends were cut back, 0 bases at V and 3 bases at J, with 10 bases in the middle. CDR3 sequence reads: CASSLGAGFYEQYF. For the CDR3, the DNA is TGTGCCAGCAGCTTGGGGGCGGGGTTCTACGAGCAGTACTTC.

The chain joins TRBV6-1 to TRBJ1-1; maybe TRBD1 (6 bases). The CDR3 is 14 amino acids. Germline CDR1 MNHNS, CDR2 SASEGT. V shed 7 bases and J shed 1 base, with 13 bases lying between them. CDR3 coding DNA: TGTGCCAGCATCTCCCGGGACAAGAACACTGAAGCTTTCTTT. Its protein product is CASISRDKNTEAFF.

In its sample, this clone was seen a few times. The V gene is TRBV5-5, the J gene TRBJ2-7; D ambiguous. The CDR3 covers 14 residues. The V gene's germline CDR1 is SGHKS and CDR2 YYEKEE (reference sequence). Trimming stripped 0 bases from V and 2 bases from J, with 9 bases between. The CDR3 loop reads CASSLGPVAYEQYF. DNA of the CDR3: TGTGCCAGCAGCTTGGGACCAGTGGCCTACGAGCAGTACTTC.

The chain is built from TRBV6-6 and TRBJ1-1; D is unclear. Germline CDR1 reads MNHNY; CDR2 reads SVGAGI (reference sequence). This CDR3 is built from 15 residues. V lost 1 base and J 6 bases, leaving 15 bases between the germline ends. In DNA form, the CDR3 reads TGTGCCAGCAGTTACTATGTCACGAAAGGATCTGAAGCTTTCTTT. It is translated as CASSYYVTKGSEAFF.

This clone was counted once. The chain employs TRBV30 and TRBJ1-1; TRBD1 aligns across 7 bases. The CDR3 runs to 13 residues. The ends lost 7 bases at V and 4 bases at J; junction bases unmatched: 9. From germline, CDR1 is GTSNPN and CDR2 SVGIG (reference sequence). CDR3 loop: CAYSGGGSTEAFF. CDR3 nucleotide sequence: TGTGCCTACTCAGGGGGTGGTAGCACTGAAGCTTTCTTT.

This clone appeared a few times. DNA for the CDR3: TGTGCCAGCAGCCCAGGGACAGGGAACTATGGCTACACCTTC. It yields the protein CASSPGTGNYGYTF. V is TRBV5-4 and J is TRBJ1-2; 9 bases are a match to TRBD1. Germline V lookup: CDR1 SGHNT, CDR2 YYREEE (reference sequence). There are 14 residues in the CDR3. The V segment lost 4 bases and the J segment 2 bases; nucleotides outside the gene matches: 3.

This clone was seen more than once but under ten times. The chain uses TRBV19 and TRBJ1-2; D gene unclear. CDR1 and CDR2 from the germline V gene are LNHDA and SQIVND (reference sequence). Trimming stripped 6 bases from V and 0 bases from J, with 11 bases between. The CDR3 has 14 residues. In nucleotides, the CDR3 is TGTGCCAGTAGCCTACAGCCGGCTAACTATGGCTACACCTTC. This sequence encodes CASSLQPANYGYTF. The full variable domain, completed using reference TRBV19 and TRBJ1-2, is DGGITQSPKYLFRKEGQNVTLSCEQNLNHDAMYWYRQDPGQGLRLIYYSQIVNDFQKGDIAEGYSVSREKKESFPLTVTSAQKNPTAFYLCASSLQPANYGYTFGSGTRLTVV.

As for this clone: The sample carries other DNA sequences with the same CDR3. The genes are TRBV29-1 and TRBJ2-7; TRBD2 aligns across 7 bases. V shed 4 bases and J 3 bases; nucleotides not matched to a gene: 6. The germline CDR1 and CDR2 sequences are SQVTM and ANQGSEA. This CDR3 is built from 13 residues. Here the CDR3 DNA reads TGCAGCGTTGGAGGTGGGGGGGGCTACGAGCAGTACTTC. This codes for CSVGGGGGYEQYF.

The J gene is TRBJ2-7, the V gene TRBV27; D is unclear. The CDR3 contains 13 residues. Germline CDR1 reads MNHEY; CDR2 reads SMNVEV (reference sequence). Trimming left V 2 bases short and J 9 bases short, with 14 bases between. The CDR3 DNA reads as TGTGCCAGCAGTTTAAGCCAGGATGTCGGGCAGTACTTC. Translated, it gives CASSLSQDVGQYF.

The chain combines TRBV11-2 with TRBJ2-5; TRBD1 matches at 11 bases. Losses at the gene ends were 0 bases for V and 5 bases for J; bases not matched to a gene: 11. CDR3 length: 18 residues. Germline values: CDR1 SGHAT, CDR2 FQNNGV. The CDR3 loop is CASSLERGQGGDGETQYF. For the CDR3, the DNA is TGTGCCAGCAGCTTAGAGCGGGGACAGGGGGGCGATGGCGAGACCCAGTACTTC.

The count of this clone is one. V and J are TRBV7-2 and TRBJ2-5, with D hard to call. With 3 bases removed from V and 3 bases from J, the gap between germline ends came to 8 bases. The CDR3 contains 13 residues. Germline CDR1 and CDR2: SGHTA and FQGNSA. Here the CDR3 reads CASSFGRKETQYF. DNA for the CDR3: TGTGCCAGCAGCTTTGGACGGAAAGAGACCCAGTACTTC.

This clone was detected once. This chain links TRBV7-9 with TRBJ1-5, with a tentative D call TRBD1 (5 bases). Germline V gives CDR1 SEHNR, CDR2 FQNEAQ (reference sequence). The CDR3 is made up of 12 amino acids. V was pared by 5 bases and J by 4 bases, with 6 bases between. CDR3 in DNA: TGTGCCAGCAGCGGGGGAAATCAGCCCCAGCATTTT. Its translation: CASSGGNQPQHF.

The chain uses TRBV5-1 and TRBJ2-7; TRBD1 matches 7 bases. In germline, CDR1 is SGHRS, CDR2 YFSETQ. There are 17 residues in the CDR3. Losses at the gene ends were 4 bases for V and 0 bases for J; bases not matched to a gene: 13. In DNA form, the CDR3 reads TGCGCCAGCAGCCTTCCCCAGATGACAGGGTCCTCCTACGAGCAGTACTTC. Its protein is CASSLPQMTGSSYEQYF.

The V and J genes are TRBV13 and TRBJ2-1, with 7 bases lining up with TRBD1. The V segment lost 3 bases and the J segment 2 bases; nucleotides outside the gene matches: 7. Per the germline V gene, CDR1 is PRHDT and CDR2 is FYEKMQ (reference sequence). The CDR3 runs to 16 residues. CDR3 loop: CASSLGRDSPYNEQFF. CDR3 coding DNA: TGTGCCAGCAGCTTGGGCCGGGACAGCCCCTACAATGAGCAGTTCTTC. The whole variable domain, remainder taken from reference TRBV13 and TRBJ2-1, is AAGVIQSPRHLIKEKRETATLKCYPIPRHDTVYWYQQGPGQDPQFLISFYEKMQSDKGSIPDRFSAQQFSDYHSELNMSSLELGDSALYFCASSLGRDSPYNEQFFGPGTRLTVL.

The chain has TRBV27 and TRBJ2-1; the D gene is possibly TRBD2 (5 bases). This CDR3 contains 16 residues. With 5 bases removed from V and 8 bases from J, the gap between germline ends came to 22 bases. Germline V gene sequence: CDR1 MNHEY, CDR2 SMNVEV (reference sequence). The CDR3: CASSPSGVLLADEQFF. CDR3 nucleotides: TGTGCCAGCAGTCCGTCCGGGGTCCTCTTGGCGGATGAGCAGTTCTTC.

The chain uses TRBV7-2 and TRBJ1-5; TRBD1 is a possible D gene (5 bases). Germline V gives CDR1 SGHTA, CDR2 FQGNSA. The CDR3 is made up of 15 amino acids. The germline V and J ends were trimmed by 3 bases and 6 bases, with 15 bases remaining between them. The CDR3 DNA follows: TGTGCCAGCAGCTTGGGGTTGGGGGTTCGTCAGCCCCAGCATTTT. Translated, it gives CASSLGLGVRQPQHF.

The rearrangement uses TRBV5-1 and TRBJ2-7; either TRBD1 or TRBD2 may fit D (5 bases each). V was clipped by 1 base and J by 6 bases, with 8 bases between them. Germline CDR1 reads SGHRS; CDR2 reads YFSETQ. This CDR3 has 12 amino acids. In DNA, the CDR3 is TGCGCCAGCAGCTTGACGGGGACCGAGCAGTACTTC. Protein sequence: CASSLTGTEQYF.

This chain uses TRBV5-1 with TRBJ2-2; perhaps TRBD1 as D (5 bases). Germline values: CDR1 SGHRS, CDR2 YFSETQ. The CDR3 contains 15 residues. The ends were cut back, 0 bases at V and 2 bases at J, with 8 bases in the middle. The CDR3 nucleotides are TGCGCCAGCAGCTTGGGACAGACAAACACCGGGGAGCTGTTTTTT. It is translated as CASSLGQTNTGELFF.

The rearrangement links TRBV7-2 to TRBJ2-3; no reliable D call. Trimming stripped 5 bases from V and 5 bases from J, with 14 bases between. The CDR3 is 14 amino acids. Germline lookup yields CDR1 SGHTA and CDR2 FQGNSA. The CDR3 reads CASSLGPSLDTQYF. In nucleotides, the CDR3 is TGTGCCAGCAGCCTCGGGCCTTCCTTAGATACGCAGTATTTT.

The chain combines TRBV28 with TRBJ1-5; 9 bases align to TRBD1. Per the germline V gene, CDR1 is MDHEN and CDR2 is SYDVKM. V shed 4 bases and J 9 bases; nucleotides not matched to a gene: 4. The CDR3 has 13 residues. The CDR3 coding sequence is TGTGCCAGCAGTTGGGACAGGGCGGCGCCCCAGCATTTT. This sequence encodes CASSWDRAAPQHF. Drawing the rest from reference TRBV28 and TRBJ1-5, the complete variable domain is DVKVTQSSRYLVKRTGEKVFLECVQDMDHENMFWYRQDPGLGLRLIYFSYDVKMKEKGDIPEGYSVSREKKERFSLILESASTNQTSMYLCASSWDRAAPQHFGDGTRLSIL.

The V and J genes are TRBV23-1 and TRBJ2-7, with 10 bases aligning to TRBD1. TRBV23-1 is treated as an ORF (open reading frame) with a function not yet certain. After removal of 2 bases from V and 5 bases from J, the junction contained 9 bases not matched to a gene. The CDR3 loop spans 16 amino acids. In DNA, the CDR3 is TGCGCCAGCAGTCAAACCGGGACAGGGGTTGGCGACGAGCAGTACTTC. This gives the protein CASSQTGTGVGDEQYF.

The CDR3 DNA sequence: TGTGCCAGCGGACGCGTCGCGGGGAGTGAAGCTTTCTTT. It encodes CASGRVAGSEAFF. The chain combines TRBV2 with TRBJ1-1; unclear D gene. The length of the CDR3 is 13 residues. Between the trimmed V and J ends, which lost 8 bases and 7 bases, there was a span of 17 bases. CDR1 and CDR2 from the germline V gene are SNHLY and FYNNEI.

The chain carries TRBV19 and TRBJ1-1; possible D gene TRBD1, 6 bases. The germline gives CDR1 LNHDA, CDR2 SQIVND (reference sequence). Trimming removed 3 bases at V and 1 base at J, with 18 bases between. This CDR3 has 17 amino acids. The CDR3 loop reads CASSIYYRAAGNTEAFF. The CDR3 DNA sequence: TGTGCCAGTAGTATTTATTACAGGGCGGCGGGGAACACTGAAGCTTTCTTT.

This clone was seen a handful of times. The genes are TRBV5-1 and TRBJ2-3; 13 bases fit TRBD2. This CDR3 region has 15 residues. The germline V gene has CDR1 SGHRS and CDR2 YFSETQ. The trim removed 3 bases at V and 6 bases at J, leaving 4 bases unmatched. The CDR3: CASSWTSGGRDTQYF. CDR3 in DNA: TGCGCCAGCAGCTGGACTAGCGGGGGCAGGGATACGCAGTATTTT.

There are a few counts of this clone. The chain employs TRBV4-1 and TRBJ2-3; 10 nucleotides agree with TRBD1. Germline CDR1 MGHRA, CDR2 YSYEKL. The J segment lost 6 bases and the V segment lost 3 bases, leaving 6 bases of the junction unmatched. The CDR3 has 15 amino acids. CDR3 DNA sequence: TGCGCCAGCAGCCAGATGACAGGGGGCGGCGATACGCAGTATTTT. This sequence encodes CASSQMTGGGDTQYF.

The chain is built from TRBV7-9 and TRBJ1-3, with D unresolved. The length of the CDR3 is 11 residues. The germline gives CDR1 SEHNR, CDR2 FQNEAQ (reference sequence). Deletions cut 11 bases from V and 3 bases from J, with 8 bases between. CDR3 sequence: CAGMGGNTIYF. CDR3 DNA: TGTGCCGGAATGGGTGGAAACACCATATATTTT.